This TCR beta chain came from a study of cytotoxic CD8 clonotypes in ibrutinib-treated CLL. Study details: Mean yields were roughly 250,000 productive templates and 90,000 to 95,000 productive rearrangements per sample.

Note on this clone: Its antigen is unknown.

The study's findings and limits: Clonality, elevated at ibrutinib response, dropped back toward baseline at progression. There were differences in sampling times between sustained-remission and progressing patients. Clonality (at baseline) was higher than in age-matched healthy donors and tracked circulating CD8+ T-cell counts.

Assay used: immunoSEQ multiplex PCR; TCRdb lists only in-frame clones, some missing. The repertoire includes roughly 200,000 clones, about four fifths of them detected once, and roughly an eighth sits in the top ten. Looked up from germline, CDR1 is MNHEY and CDR2 is SVGAGI. The CDR3 runs 15 residues. The V and J ends lost 3 bases and 6 bases respectively, with 14 bases between them. This TCR was sampled from a human donor with chronic lymphocytic leukemia. This rearrangement joins TRBV6-5 to TRBJ2-2, with a weak D call TRBD1 (5 bases). This specimen consisted of PBMCs, obtained after 12 months of ibrutinib treatment. CDR3 nucleotide sequence: TGTGCCAGCAGTTATATGGGCAGGGTCGCCGGGGAGCTGTTTTTT. It yields the protein CASSYMGRVAGELFF.